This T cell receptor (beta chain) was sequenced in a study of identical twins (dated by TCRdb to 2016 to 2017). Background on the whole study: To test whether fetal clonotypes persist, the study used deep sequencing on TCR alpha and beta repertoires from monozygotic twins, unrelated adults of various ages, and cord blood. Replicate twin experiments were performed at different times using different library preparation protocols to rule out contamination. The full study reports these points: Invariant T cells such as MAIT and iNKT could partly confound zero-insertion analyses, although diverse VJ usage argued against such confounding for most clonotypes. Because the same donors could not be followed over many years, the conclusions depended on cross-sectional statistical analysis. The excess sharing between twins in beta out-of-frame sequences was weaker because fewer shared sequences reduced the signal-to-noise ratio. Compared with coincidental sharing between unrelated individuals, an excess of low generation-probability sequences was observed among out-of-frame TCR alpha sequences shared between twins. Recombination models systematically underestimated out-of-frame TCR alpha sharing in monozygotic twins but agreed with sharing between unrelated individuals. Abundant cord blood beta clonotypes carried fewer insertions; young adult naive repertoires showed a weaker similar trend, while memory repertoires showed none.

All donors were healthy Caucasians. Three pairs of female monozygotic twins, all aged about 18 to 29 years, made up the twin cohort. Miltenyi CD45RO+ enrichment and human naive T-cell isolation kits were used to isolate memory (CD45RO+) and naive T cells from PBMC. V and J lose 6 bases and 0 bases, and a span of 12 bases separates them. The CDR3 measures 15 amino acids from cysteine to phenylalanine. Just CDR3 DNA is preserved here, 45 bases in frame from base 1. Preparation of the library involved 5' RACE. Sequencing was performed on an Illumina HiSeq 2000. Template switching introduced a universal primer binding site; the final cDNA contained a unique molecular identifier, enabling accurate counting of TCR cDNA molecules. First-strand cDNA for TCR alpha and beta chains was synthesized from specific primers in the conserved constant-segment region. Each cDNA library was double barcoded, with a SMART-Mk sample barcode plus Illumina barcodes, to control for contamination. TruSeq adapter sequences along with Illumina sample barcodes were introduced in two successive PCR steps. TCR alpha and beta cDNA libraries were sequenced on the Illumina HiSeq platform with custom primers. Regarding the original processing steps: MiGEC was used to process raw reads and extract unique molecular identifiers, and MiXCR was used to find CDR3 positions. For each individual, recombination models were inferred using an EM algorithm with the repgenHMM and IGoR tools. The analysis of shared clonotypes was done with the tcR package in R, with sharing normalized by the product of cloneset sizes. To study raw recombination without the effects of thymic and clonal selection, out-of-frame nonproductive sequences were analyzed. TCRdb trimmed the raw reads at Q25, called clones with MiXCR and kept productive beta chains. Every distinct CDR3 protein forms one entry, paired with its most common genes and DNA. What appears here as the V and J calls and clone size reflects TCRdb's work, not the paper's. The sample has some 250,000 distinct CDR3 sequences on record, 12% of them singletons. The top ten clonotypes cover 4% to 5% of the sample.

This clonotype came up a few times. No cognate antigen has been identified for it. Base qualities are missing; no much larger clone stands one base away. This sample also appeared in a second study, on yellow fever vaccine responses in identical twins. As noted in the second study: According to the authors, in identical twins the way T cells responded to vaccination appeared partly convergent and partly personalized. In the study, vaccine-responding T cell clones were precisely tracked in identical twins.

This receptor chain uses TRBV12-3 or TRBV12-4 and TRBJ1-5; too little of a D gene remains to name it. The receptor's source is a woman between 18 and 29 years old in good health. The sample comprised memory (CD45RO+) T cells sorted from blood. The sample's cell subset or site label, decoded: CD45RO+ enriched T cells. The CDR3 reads CASRETHYSNQPQHF. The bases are TGTGCCAGCAGGGAGACACACTATAGCAATCAGCCCCAGCATTTT.